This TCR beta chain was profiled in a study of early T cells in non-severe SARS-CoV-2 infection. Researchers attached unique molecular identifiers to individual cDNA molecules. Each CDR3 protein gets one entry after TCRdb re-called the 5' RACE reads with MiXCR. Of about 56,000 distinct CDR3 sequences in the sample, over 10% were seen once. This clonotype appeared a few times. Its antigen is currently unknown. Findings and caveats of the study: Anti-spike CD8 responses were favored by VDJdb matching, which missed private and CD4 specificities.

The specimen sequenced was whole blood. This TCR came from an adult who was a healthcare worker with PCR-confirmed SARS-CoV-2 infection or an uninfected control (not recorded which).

This CDR3 reads CASSLWGDYGYTF. For the CDR3, the DNA is TGTGCCAGCAGCTTGTGGGGGGACTATGGCTACACCTTC. This sequence joins TRBV5-6 and TRBJ1-2; D is possibly TRBD1 (5 bases). The CDR3 has 13 amino acids. Per germline, CDR1 SGHDT and CDR2 YYEEEE. Trimming cost V 1 base and J 3 bases, with 7 bases left between them.